This TCR beta chain was identified in a study of blood T cell repertoires in COVID-19. Study-level background: T cells, B-cell-depleted T cells, or PBMCs provided the cDNA or gDNA that served as material.

In the original analysis: How many nucleated cells were present was estimated from reference gene primer amplification. Method: immunoSEQ multiplex PCR; TCRdb's copy keeps in-frame clones and lacks some. V and J calls and clone size are given by that table; D and trimming were obtained from the DNA. Among some 260,000 clones listed, around 80% were seen once. The CDR3 consists of 16 residues. The V gene end was trimmed by 4 bases and the J gene end by 8 bases; junction bases not matched to a gene: 13. Germline V CDR1 and CDR2: SGHRS, YFSETQ. The gene calls are TRBV5-1 and TRBJ1-2, with 11 bases matching TRBD1. Specimen: peripheral blood. This sequence originates from a woman between 35 and 50 years old with active or convalescent COVID-19. CDR3 nucleotide sequence: TGCGCCAGCAGCCTTAGACTTACGGGACAGGGGGGCGGCTACACCTTC. As protein: CASSLRLTGQGGGYTF. The full variable domain, with the rest looked up from reference TRBV5-1 and TRBJ1-2, is KAGVTQTPRYLIKTRGQQVTLSCSPISGHRSVSWYQQTPGQGLQFLFEYFSETQRNKGNFPGRFSGRQFSNSRSEMNVSTLELGDSALYLCASSLRLTGQGGGYTFGSGTRLTVV.